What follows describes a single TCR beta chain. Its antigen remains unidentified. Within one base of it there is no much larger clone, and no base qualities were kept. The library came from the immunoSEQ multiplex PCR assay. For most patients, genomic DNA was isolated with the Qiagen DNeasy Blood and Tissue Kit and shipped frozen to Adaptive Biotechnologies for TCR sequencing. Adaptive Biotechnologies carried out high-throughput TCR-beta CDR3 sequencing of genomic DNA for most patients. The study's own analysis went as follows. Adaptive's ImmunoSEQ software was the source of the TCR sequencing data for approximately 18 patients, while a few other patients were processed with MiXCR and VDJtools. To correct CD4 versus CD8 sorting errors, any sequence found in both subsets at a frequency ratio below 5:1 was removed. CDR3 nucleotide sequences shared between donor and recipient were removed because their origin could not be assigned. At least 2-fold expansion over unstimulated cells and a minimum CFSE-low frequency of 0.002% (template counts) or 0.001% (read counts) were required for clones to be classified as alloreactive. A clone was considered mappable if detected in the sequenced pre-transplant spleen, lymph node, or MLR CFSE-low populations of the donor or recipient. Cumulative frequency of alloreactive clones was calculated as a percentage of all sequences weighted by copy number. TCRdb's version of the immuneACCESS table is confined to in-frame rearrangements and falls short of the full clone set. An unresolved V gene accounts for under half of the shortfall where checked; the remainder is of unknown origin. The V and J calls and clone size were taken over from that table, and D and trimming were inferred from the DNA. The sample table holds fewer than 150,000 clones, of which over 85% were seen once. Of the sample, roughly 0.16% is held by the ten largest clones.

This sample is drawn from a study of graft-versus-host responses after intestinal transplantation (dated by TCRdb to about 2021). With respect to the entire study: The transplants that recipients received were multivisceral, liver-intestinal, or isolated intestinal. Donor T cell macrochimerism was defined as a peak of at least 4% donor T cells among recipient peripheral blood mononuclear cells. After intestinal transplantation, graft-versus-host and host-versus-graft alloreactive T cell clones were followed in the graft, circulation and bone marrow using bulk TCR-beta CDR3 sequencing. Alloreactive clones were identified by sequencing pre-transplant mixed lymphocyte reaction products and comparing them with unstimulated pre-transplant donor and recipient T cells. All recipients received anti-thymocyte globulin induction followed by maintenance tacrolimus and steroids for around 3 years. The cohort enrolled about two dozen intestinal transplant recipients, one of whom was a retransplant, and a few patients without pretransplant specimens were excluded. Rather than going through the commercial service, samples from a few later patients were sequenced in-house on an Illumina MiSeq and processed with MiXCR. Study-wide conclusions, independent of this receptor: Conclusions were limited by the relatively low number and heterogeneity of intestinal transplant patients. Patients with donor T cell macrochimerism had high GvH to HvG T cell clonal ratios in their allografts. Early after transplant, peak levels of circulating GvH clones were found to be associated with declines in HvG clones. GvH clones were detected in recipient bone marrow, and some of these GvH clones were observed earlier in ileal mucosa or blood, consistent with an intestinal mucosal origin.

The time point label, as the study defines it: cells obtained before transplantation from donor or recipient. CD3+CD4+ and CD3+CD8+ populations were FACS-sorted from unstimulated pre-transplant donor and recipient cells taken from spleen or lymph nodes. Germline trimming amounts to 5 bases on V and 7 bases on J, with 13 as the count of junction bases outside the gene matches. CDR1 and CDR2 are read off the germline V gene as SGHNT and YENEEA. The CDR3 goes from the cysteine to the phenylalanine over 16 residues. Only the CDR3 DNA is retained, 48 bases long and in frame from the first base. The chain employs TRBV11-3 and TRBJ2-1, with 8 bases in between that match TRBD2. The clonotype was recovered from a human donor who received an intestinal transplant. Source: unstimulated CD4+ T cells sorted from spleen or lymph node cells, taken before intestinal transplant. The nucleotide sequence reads TGTGCCAGCAGCCCAGGGCATAGCGGGGCCGGGAATGAGCAGTTCTTC. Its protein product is CASSPGHSGAGNEQFF.